This T cell receptor beta chain appears in the sequencing data of a study of T cell responses to AZD1222 COVID-19 vaccine. Repertoires were generated with immunoSEQ multiplex PCR, while TCRdb's copy carries only in-frame clones and drops some. This table holds more than 120,000 clones, 90% found once. The V end was cut by 7 bases, the J end by 7 bases, with 16 bases between. Germline CDR1 reads MNHNY; CDR2 reads SVGAGI (reference sequence). This CDR3 has 14 amino acids. This clone occurred a few times. The chain recombines TRBV6-6 with TRBJ1-4; D is unclear. This sequence originates from an adult who received the AZD1222 COVID-19 vaccine. The sequenced sample was peripheral blood, obtained 28 days after the second AZD1222 dose. Here the CDR3 reads CASKTKWTGEKLFF. As DNA, the CDR3 is TGTGCCAGCAAAACGAAATGGACGGGTGAAAAACTGTTTTTT.